Shown below are 4 T cell receptor beta chains from a single sample sequenced in a study of shared clonotypes between healthy human individuals. Positively selected for CCR7, the CD45RO-negative cells used as naive CD8 cells excluded terminally differentiated effector memory CD45RA+ cells. Repertoires were generated with immunoSEQ multiplex PCR, while TCRdb's copy carries only in-frame clones and drops some. Among fewer than 1 million clones listed, roughly 96% were seen once. What was sequenced was naive CD8+ T cells sorted from blood. These receptors all come from a man under 40 in good health.

The chain couples TRBV29-1 to TRBJ2-3, with 11 nucleotides matching TRBD2. V was pared by 5 bases and J by 1 base, with 20 bases of the junction left unmatched. The V gene's germline CDR1 is SQVTM and CDR2 ANQGSEA. The CDR3 runs 20 residues. CDR3 sequence (DNA): TGCAGCGTTCCCAATCCGGGGGGGCTAGCGGGAGGATGGGGCACAGATACGCAGTATTTT. Residues: CSVPNPGGLAGGWGTDTQYF.

The chain employs TRBV27 and TRBJ1-5; 7 nucleotides align to TRBD1. The V and J ends lost 3 bases and 1 base, in that order; junction bases with no gene match: 3. The CDR3 extends over 15 amino acids. CDR1 is MNHEY and CDR2 is SMNVEV in the germline V gene (reference sequence). Written as DNA, the CDR3 is TGTGCCAGCAGTTTTCAGGGGGAAAGCAATCAGCCCCAGCATTTT. It yields the protein CASSFQGESNQPQHF.

The chain is built from TRBV6-5 and TRBJ2-1, with no clear D. Trimming pared 3 bases from V and 10 bases from J, leaving 13 bases between. Germline CDR1 MNHEY, CDR2 SVGAGI. CDR3 length equals 13 residues. CDR3 residues: CASSYMAEEEQFF. The CDR3 DNA reads as TGTGCCAGCAGTTATATGGCTGAAGAAGAGCAGTTCTTC.

The rearrangement uses TRBV7-9 and TRBJ2-5, with D uncertain. Deletions cut 4 bases from V and 1 base from J, with 19 bases between. The CDR3 loop spans 17 amino acids. Germline V gene lookup returns CDR1 SEHNR and CDR2 FQNEAQ (reference sequence). CDR3 DNA: TGTGCCAGCAGCTACGAATTGGGCCGCCCCCCCCAAGAGACCCAGTACTTC. Translation: CASSYELGRPPQETQYF.